This T cell receptor beta chain originates from a study of graft-versus-host responses after intestinal transplantation. Study-level background: Among the recipients, transplants were multivisceral, liver-intestinal, or isolated intestinal. Following induction with anti-thymocyte globulin, all recipients were given tacrolimus and steroids for approximately 3 years.

Overall study results and limits: Individuals who had graft-donor T cell macrochimerism had allografts that showed high graft-versus-host to host-versus-graft clonal ratios.

Clones were read by immunoSEQ multiplex PCR, and TCRdb kept only the in-frame ones, dropping some. The data show about 110,000 clones, approximately 94% seen once. This clone came up once. Antigen specificity is unknown. The clonotype was recovered from a human donor who was the organ donor for an intestinal transplant. Sequencing was performed on unstimulated CD4+ T cells sorted from spleen or lymph node cells, taken before transplant.

The CDR3 nucleotides are TGTGCCAGCACTCACAAGGGCAGGGAGGAGACCCAGTACTTC. This encodes CASTHKGREETQYF. The chain joins TRBV2 to TRBJ2-5, with D perhaps assigned TRBD1 or TRBD2 (5 bases each). Germline CDR1 and CDR2: SNHLY and FYNNEI. Trimming stripped 7 bases from V and 5 bases from J, with 17 bases between. The CDR3 is made up of 14 amino acids.